A single sample is the source of the 18 T cell receptor beta chains below, sequenced in a study of blood T cell repertoires in COVID-19. Only in-frame clones appear in the TCRdb table, and some are missing; sequencing was by immunoSEQ multiplex PCR. This sample has around 170,000 clones, with under 80% found just once. The sample comprised peripheral blood. The source is a woman aged 80 or older with acute or convalescent COVID-19.

The chain employs TRBV5-1 and TRBJ2-2; a weak D match, TRBD1 (7 bases). CDR3 length: 15 amino acids. With 9 bases removed from V and 0 bases from J, the gap between germline ends came to 15 bases. CDR1 SGHRS and CDR2 YFSETQ come from the germline V gene. CDR3 in DNA: TGCGCCACCAGGGCGGGGACAGCGAACACCGGGGAGCTGTTTTTT. Translating it yields CATRAGTANTGELFF.

The chain uses TRBV16 and TRBJ1-2; D is uncertain. Germline V lookup: CDR1 KGHSY, CDR2 FQNENV. V lost 2 bases and J 4 bases, leaving 11 bases between the germline ends. There are 14 residues in the CDR3. CDR3 residues: CASSQTVTVYGYTF. The CDR3 DNA sequence: TGTGCCAGCAGCCAAACAGTCACCGTCTATGGCTACACCTTC.

The rearrangement links TRBV5-1 to TRBJ2-7; tentatively, D is TRBD2 (5 bases). Germline V lookup: CDR1 SGHRS, CDR2 YFSETQ. V lost 0 bases and J lost 2, with 9 bases in between. The CDR3 contains 14 residues. CDR3 coding DNA: TGCGCCAGCAGCTTGGCGGGATTCACCTACGAGCAGTACTTC. Translation gives CASSLAGFTYEQYF.

The rearrangement uses TRBV5-1 and TRBJ2-7; 11 bases match TRBD1. The CDR3 extends over 15 amino acids. The germline gives CDR1 SGHRS, CDR2 YFSETQ. V lost 3 bases, J lost 4 bases, and 6 bases stayed unmatched. The CDR3 region is CASSSGTGGYYEQYF. Written as DNA, the CDR3 is TGCGCCAGCAGCTCCGGGACAGGGGGTTATTACGAGCAGTACTTC.

The rearrangement links TRBV5-1 to TRBJ2-1; a possible D gene is TRBD2 (5 bases). This CDR3 contains 15 residues. Trimming left V 1 base short and J 2 bases short, with 10 bases between. Germline loops: CDR1 SGHRS, CDR2 YFSETQ. CDR3 DNA sequence: TGCGCCAGCAGCTTGTCCCTAGCCGCCTACAATGAGCAGTTCTTC. This gives the protein CASSLSLAAYNEQFF.

This chain uses TRBV5-1 with TRBJ2-2; 8 bases are shared with TRBD2. This CDR3 spans 15 amino acids. Losses at the gene ends were 5 bases for V and 4 bases for J; bases not matched to a gene: 7. Germline-derived CDR1 and CDR2 are SGHRS and YFSETQ. CDR3 DNA: TGCGCCAGCAGAGTTGCGGGAGGAACCACCGGGGAGCTGTTTTTT. It specifies CASRVAGGTTGELFF.

CDR3: CASSETPLGTGELFF. For the CDR3, the DNA is TGTGCCAGCAGTGAAACCCCTCTCGGCACCGGGGAGCTGTTTTTT. The chain couples TRBV2 to TRBJ2-2; D gene unclear. The CDR3 consists of 15 residues. V lost 2 bases and J 4 bases, leaving 11 bases between the germline ends. CDR1 and CDR2 from the germline V gene are SNHLY and FYNNEI.

In this sample, this clone turned up a few times. The chain carries TRBV4-1 and TRBJ2-7, with TRBD1 matching over 7 bases. The CDR3 spans 16 residues. V lost 1 base, J lost 0 bases, and 6 bases stayed unmatched. The germline gives CDR1 MGHRA, CDR2 YSYEKL. CDR3 DNA sequence: TGCGCCAGCAGCCAAGTTCCAGGGGGTCCCTCCTACGAGCAGTACTTC. This encodes CASSQVPGGPSYEQYF.

The count of this clone is one. This sequence joins TRBV6-5 and TRBJ2-6; D remains unclear. Germline CDR1 is MNHEY and CDR2 is SVGAGI. The CDR3 contains 16 residues. Trimming left V 0 bases short and J 3 bases short, with 9 bases between. The CDR3 spells CASSYSSAFGANVLTF. CDR3 sequence (DNA): TGTGCCAGCAGTTACTCGAGTGCTTTTGGGGCCAACGTCCTGACTTTC.

V gene TRBV29-1 combines with J gene TRBJ2-1; tentative D call: TRBD2 (6 bases). The CDR3 spans 14 residues. The germline V gene has CDR1 SQVTM and CDR2 ANQGSEA. V lost 7 bases and J 0 bases, leaving 13 bases between the germline ends. Written as DNA, the CDR3 is TGCAGCGAGTCTAGCGCAAGCTCCTACAATGAGCAGTTCTTC. It yields the protein CSESSASSYNEQFF.

The chain carries TRBV2 and TRBJ2-5; maybe TRBD2 (5 bases). This CDR3 is 11 amino acids long. Germline V gene lookup returns CDR1 SNHLY and CDR2 FYNNEI. CDR3 amino acids: CAASGQETQYF. Here the CDR3 DNA reads TGTGCGGCGTCGGGACAAGAGACCCAGTACTTC.

This clone has a handful of counts. V is TRBV7-9 and J is TRBJ2-1; D remains ambiguous. The CDR3 has 12 residues. The V end lost 1 base, the J end lost 8 bases, and 6 bases lay between the germline ends. Germline CDR1 SEHNR, CDR2 FQNEAQ (reference sequence). The CDR3 DNA reads as TGTGCCAGCAGCTTAGTAGAGGATGAGCAGTTCTTC. Protein sequence: CASSLVEDEQFF.

The chain couples TRBV19 to TRBJ1-2, with D perhaps matching TRBD1 (5 bases). V gave up 6 bases and J gave up 3 bases, with 17 bases separating them. Per germline, CDR1 LNHDA and CDR2 SQIVND (reference sequence). CDR3 length equals 15 residues. This CDR3 reads CASRSRQSGDYGYTF. The DNA for the CDR3 is TGTGCCAGTAGATCGAGACAGAGCGGGGACTATGGCTACACCTTC.

This clone has just a few counts. The rearrangement uses TRBV5-4 and TRBJ2-7; D not resolved. V lost 2 bases and J 2 bases, leaving 8 bases between the germline ends. The CDR3 consists of 13 residues. The V gene's germline CDR1 is SGHNT and CDR2 YYREEE (reference sequence). Written as DNA, the CDR3 is TGTGCCAGCAGCTTTTACTCAACCTACGAGCAGTACTTC. Amino acids: CASSFYSTYEQYF.

The rearrangement uses TRBV28 and TRBJ2-7; possibly TRBD2 for D (6 bases). Germline V CDR1 and CDR2: MDHEN, SYDVKM. V was pared by 5 bases and J by 2 bases, with 16 bases between. This CDR3 spans 15 amino acids. The CDR3 region is CASSGFEAGTYEQYF. The CDR3 region has the DNA TGTGCCAGCAGTGGATTTGAGGCGGGGACCTACGAGCAGTACTTC.

In its sample, this clone was seen a few times. The V and J genes are TRBV3-1 (or the pseudogene TRBV3-2) and TRBJ2-1; 11 bases line up with TRBD2. Trimming removed 6 bases from V and 10 bases from J; junction bases left unmatched: 8. CDR3 size: 14 residues. Germline loops: CDR1 LGHDT, CDR2 YNNKEL (reference sequence). CDR3 loop: CASRLSGRAGEQFF. In nucleotides, the CDR3 is TGTGCCAGCAGGCTTAGCGGGAGGGCCGGGGAGCAGTTCTTC.

This sequence joins TRBV27 and TRBJ2-1; the D gene is possibly TRBD2 (5 bases). The ends were cut back, 6 bases at V and 8 bases at J, with 41 bases in the middle. The germline V gene has CDR1 MNHEY and CDR2 SMNVEV (reference sequence). The CDR3 is made up of 22 amino acids. The CDR3 here is CASRLRRTPGYAPGLLGDEQFF. CDR3 sequence (DNA): TGTGCCAGCAGATTGCGGCGAACACCGGGATACGCACCCGGACTGCTCGGCGATGAGCAGTTCTTC.

The V gene is TRBV10-2, the J gene TRBJ2-7; 9 nucleotides agree with TRBD2. The V segment lost 6 bases and the J segment 4 bases; nucleotides outside the gene matches: 10. This CDR3 comprises 15 residues. The germline V gene has CDR1 WSHSY and CDR2 SAAADI. CDR3 DNA sequence: TGCGCCAGCAGAAAAAGACTAGCGGATCCTTACGAGCAGTACTTC. Protein product: CASRKRLADPYEQYF.